Listed below are T cell receptor beta chains from one sample, sequenced in a study of metastatic and nonmetastatic thyroid tumors. TCRdb recomputed clones from the PCR reads via MiXCR. The sample yields around 64,000 clones, 4% to 5% seen once. Material for sequencing was blood. The receptors here all came from a female donor with papillary thyroid cancer or a benign thyroid nodule (not recorded which). Some clones in this sample may be carry-over from other donors' samples. The CDR3 runs from the conserved cysteine through the conserved F or W. Fields, in order: V gene, J gene, D gene, clone size, CDR3 protein, CDR3 DNA. D genes are given only for firm matches. For some rows the clone size is stated as once, few or many, or as a class when expanded; others skip it.

v_gene: TRBV4-1; j_gene: TRBJ2-1; d_gene: TRBD2; abundance: many; CDR3aa: CASSPADGTSQENEQFF; CDR3nt: TGCGCCAGCAGCCCTGCCGACGGGACTAGTCAAGAAAATGAGCAGTTCTTC
v_gene: TRBV6-1; j_gene: TRBJ2-7; d_gene: TRBD1; abundance: few; CDR3aa: CASSHGTEGYEQYF; CDR3nt: TGTGCCAGCAGCCACGGGACAGAAGGCTACGAGCAGTACTTC
v_gene: TRBV6-5; j_gene: TRBJ2-7; d_gene: -; abundance: many; CDR3aa: CASSYFGLGYEQYF; CDR3nt: TGTGCCAGCAGTTACTTCGGACTGGGCTACGAGCAGTACTTC
v_gene: TRBV12-5; j_gene: TRBJ2-5; d_gene: TRBD1; abundance: -; CDR3aa: CASGLGDRGGMETQYF; CDR3nt: TGTGCTAGTGGTTTGGGGGACAGGGGAGGTATGGAGACCCAGTACTTC
v_gene: TRBV18; j_gene: TRBJ2-2; d_gene: -; abundance: many; CDR3aa: CASSPPMVGTGELFF; CDR3nt: TGTGCCAGCTCACCACCGATGGTGGGGACCGGGGAGCTGTTTTTT
v_gene: TRBV5-8; j_gene: TRBJ2-5; d_gene: -; abundance: many; CDR3aa: CASSLDYSQETQYF; CDR3nt: TGTGCCAGCAGCTTGGACTACAGTCAAGAGACCCAGTACTTC
v_gene: TRBV28; j_gene: TRBJ1-3; d_gene: -; abundance: many; CDR3aa: CATQSLGNTIYF; CDR3nt: TGTGCCACCCAGAGTCTCGGAAACACCATATATTTT
v_gene: TRBV7-9; j_gene: TRBJ1-1; d_gene: -; abundance: few; CDR3aa: CASSFSRPGGAHTEAFF; CDR3nt: TGTGCCAGCAGCTTCTCTCGTCCTGGGGGCGCGCACACTGAAGCTTTCTTT
v_gene: TRBV2; j_gene: TRBJ1-1; d_gene: TRBD1; abundance: few; CDR3aa: CASRGDSFEALQGARAFF; CDR3nt: TGTGCCAGCAGGGGGGACAGCTTTGAAGCTTTACAGGGGGCGCGGGCTTTCTTT
v_gene: TRBV20-1; j_gene: TRBJ1-6; d_gene: -; abundance: many; CDR3aa: CSARRLSSSYNSPLHF; CDR3nt: TGCAGTGCTAGAAGGCTCAGCAGCTCCTATAATTCACCCCTCCACTTT
v_gene: TRBV24-1; j_gene: TRBJ1-4; d_gene: TRBD1; abundance: many; CDR3aa: CATSEGTASNEKLFF; CDR3nt: TGTGCCACCAGTGAGGGGACAGCCTCAAATGAAAAACTGTTTTTT
v_gene: TRBV18; j_gene: TRBJ1-1; d_gene: -; abundance: -; CDR3aa: CASSLNHGTLQAFF; CDR3nt: TGTGCCAGCTCACTTAATCACGGGACATTACAAGCTTTCTTT
v_gene: TRBV20-1; j_gene: TRBJ2-3; d_gene: TRBD2; abundance: many; CDR3aa: CSAREPSGSGDTQYF; CDR3nt: TGCAGTGCTAGAGAGCCTAGCGGGAGCGGGGATACGCAGTATTTT
v_gene: TRBV19; j_gene: TRBJ1-1; d_gene: TRBD1; abundance: many; CDR3aa: CASSTESGRGPAFF; CDR3nt: TGTGCCAGTAGTACAGAGTCGGGGAGGGGGCCTGCTTTCTTT
v_gene: TRBV11-2; j_gene: TRBJ2-7; d_gene: -; abundance: many; CDR3aa: CASSFSGGSSYEQYF; CDR3nt: TGTGCCAGCAGTTTTAGCGGAGGGAGCTCCTACGAGCAGTACTTC
v_gene: TRBV20-1; j_gene: TRBJ2-5; d_gene: -; abundance: many; CDR3aa: CSAEGWRDMETQYF; CDR3nt: TGCAGTGCTGAGGGGTGGCGGGACATGGAGACCCAGTACTTC
v_gene: TRBV18; j_gene: TRBJ1-1; d_gene: -; abundance: many; CDR3aa: CASSPPDLNTEAFF; CDR3nt: TGTGCCAGCTCACCACCAGACCTGAACACTGAAGCTTTCTTT
v_gene: TRBV5-1; j_gene: TRBJ1-2; d_gene: -; abundance: many; CDR3aa: CASSLPQGKLGYTF; CDR3nt: TGCGCCAGCAGCTTGCCCCAGGGAAAATTAGGCTACACCTTC
v_gene: TRBV28; j_gene: TRBJ2-7; d_gene: TRBD1; abundance: many; CDR3aa: CASRTGQLYEQYF; CDR3nt: TGTGCCAGCCGAACGGGACAGCTCTACGAGCAGTACTTC
v_gene: TRBV9; j_gene: TRBJ2-3; d_gene: -; abundance: -; CDR3aa: CAISVGPGVTDTQYF; CDR3nt: TGTGCCATCAGCGTGGGCCCGGGAGTCACAGATACTCAGTATTTT
v_gene: TRBV27; j_gene: TRBJ2-2; d_gene: -; abundance: many; CDR3aa: CASSLGGTPLNTGELFF; CDR3nt: TGTGCCAGCAGTTTAGGGGGGACTCCCTTGAACACCGGGGAGCTGTTTTTT
v_gene: TRBV30; j_gene: TRBJ2-7; d_gene: -; abundance: many; CDR3aa: CAWRREYEQYF; CDR3nt: TGTGCCTGGAGAAGGGAATACGAGCAGTACTTC
v_gene: TRBV28; j_gene: TRBJ2-1; d_gene: TRBD2; abundance: many; CDR3aa: CASYTSGSRNEQFF; CDR3nt: TGTGCCAGCTACACTAGCGGGAGTAGGAATGAGCAGTTCTTC
v_gene: TRBV19; j_gene: TRBJ2-1; d_gene: TRBD2; abundance: many; CDR3aa: CASRPAGTSGIREQFF; CDR3nt: TGTGCCAGTAGACCCGCCGGGACTAGCGGGATTCGTGAGCAGTTCTTC